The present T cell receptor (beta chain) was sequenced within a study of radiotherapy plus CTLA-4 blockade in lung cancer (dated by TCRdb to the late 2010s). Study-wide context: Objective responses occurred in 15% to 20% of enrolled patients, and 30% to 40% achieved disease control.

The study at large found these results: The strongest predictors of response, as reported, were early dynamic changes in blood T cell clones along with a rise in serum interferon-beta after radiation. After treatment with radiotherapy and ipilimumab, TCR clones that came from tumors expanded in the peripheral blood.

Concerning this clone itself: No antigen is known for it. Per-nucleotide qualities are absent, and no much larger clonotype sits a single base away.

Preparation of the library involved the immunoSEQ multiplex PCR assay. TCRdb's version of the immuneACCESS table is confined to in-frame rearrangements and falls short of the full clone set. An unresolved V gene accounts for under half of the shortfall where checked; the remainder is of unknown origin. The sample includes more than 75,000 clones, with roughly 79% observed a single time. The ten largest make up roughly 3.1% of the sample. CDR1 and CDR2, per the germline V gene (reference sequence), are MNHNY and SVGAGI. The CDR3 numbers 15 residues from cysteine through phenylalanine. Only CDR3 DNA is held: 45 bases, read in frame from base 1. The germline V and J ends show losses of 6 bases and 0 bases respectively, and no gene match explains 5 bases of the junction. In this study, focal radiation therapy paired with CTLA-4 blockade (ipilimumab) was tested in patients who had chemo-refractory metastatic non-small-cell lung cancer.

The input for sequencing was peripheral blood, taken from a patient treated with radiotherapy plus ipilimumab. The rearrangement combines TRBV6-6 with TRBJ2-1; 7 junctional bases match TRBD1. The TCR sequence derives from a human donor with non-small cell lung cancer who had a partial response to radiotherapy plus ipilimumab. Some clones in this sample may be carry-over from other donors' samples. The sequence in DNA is TGTGCCAGCAGACGCGACAGGGACTCCTACAATGAGCAGTTCTTC. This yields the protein CASRRDRDSYNEQFF.